These T cell receptor beta chains were read from a single sample in a study of blood T cell repertoires in COVID-19. Profiled with immunoSEQ multiplex PCR; TCRdb holds only in-frame clones, not every one. Altogether around 180,000 clones are present, about 74% being singletons, with the ten largest covering 3%. The sample was peripheral blood. The receptors were sampled from a woman older than 75 with acute or convalescent COVID-19. Both conserved end residues are part of each CDR3. D genes are given only for firm matches. Clone size is not always given. Where it is, it says once, few, many or a class for expanded clones.

clone size	D gene	V gene	CDR3 length	J gene	CDR3 protein	CDR3 DNA
-	TRBD2	TRBV11-2	15	TRBJ2-1	CASRLVTSGSNEQFF	TGTGCCAGCAGGTTGGTCACTAGCGGGAGCAATGAGCAGTTCTTC
-	-	TRBV6-5	14	TRBJ2-1	CASSVARDYNEQFF	TGTGCCAGCAGCGTCGCCAGGGATTACAATGAGCAGTTCTTC
-	-	TRBV9	14	TRBJ2-7	CASSVGFLTSDQYF	TGTGCCAGCAGCGTAGGCTTCTTGACATCGGATCAGTACTTC
-	TRBD1	TRBV12-3/TRBV12-4	13	TRBJ1-1	CASKIGTGDEAFF	TGTGCCAGCAAGATCGGGACAGGGGATGAAGCTTTCTTT
-	TRBD1	TRBV28	17	TRBJ1-5	CASSGDRTGGGNQPQHF	TGTGCCAGCAGTGGGGACCGGACAGGGGGCGGCAATCAGCCCCAGCATTTT
few	-	TRBV21-1	15	TRBJ2-7	CASSLRGQASYEQYF	TGTGCCAGCAGCTTGCGAGGACAGGCGTCCTACGAGCAGTACTTC
-	TRBD2	TRBV28	16	TRBJ2-7	CASSQSGLAVPYEQYF	TGTGCCAGCAGCCAAAGTGGCCTAGCGGTCCCCTACGAGCAGTACTTC
few	TRBD1	TRBV24-1	15	TRBJ2-7	CATSESDRDGHEQYF	TGTGCCACCAGTGAATCAGACAGGGACGGCCACGAGCAGTACTTC
-	TRBD1	TRBV27	13	TRBJ1-1	CASSGTGSLEAFF	TGTGCCAGCAGTGGGACAGGGTCGCTTGAAGCTTTCTTT
-	TRBD1	TRBV7-7	15	TRBJ2-3	CASSYRQGLTDTQYF	TGTGCCAGCAGCTACCGACAGGGATTGACAGATACGCAGTATTTT
-	TRBD2	TRBV27	18	TRBJ2-3	CASRTELSRGSPSDTQYF	TGTGCCAGCAGAACAGAACTATCTCGCGGGAGTCCCTCAGATACGCAGTATTTT
-	-	TRBV19	12	TRBJ1-2	CASNTEGDSYTF	TGTGCCAGTAATACCGAGGGGGATAGTTACACCTTC
-	-	TRBV27	15	TRBJ1-1	CASSWRAAVNTEAFF	TGTGCCAGCAGTTGGCGGGCGGCAGTGAACACTGAAGCTTTCTTT
-	-	TRBV3-1/TRBV3-2	14	TRBJ2-7	CASSPTATAHEQYF	TGTGCCAGCAGCCCCACCGCGACAGCTCACGAGCAGTACTTC
-	TRBD1	TRBV19	16	TRBJ1-5	CASSGTGVASNQPQHF	TGTGCCAGTAGTGGGACAGGGGTAGCGAGCAATCAGCCCCAGCATTTT
-	-	TRBV10-1	14	TRBJ2-5	CASSDASDQETQYF	TGCGCCAGCAGTGATGCTAGCGACCAAGAGACCCAGTACTTC
few	TRBD1	TRBV5-1	15	TRBJ1-4	CASSFSPGQGEKLFF	TGCGCCAGCAGCTTTTCCCCTGGACAGGGTGAAAAACTGTTTTTT
-	TRBD1	TRBV6-6	14	TRBJ1-5	CASSSQGAEEPQHF	TGTGCCAGCAGTTCGCAGGGGGCGGAGGAGCCCCAGCATTTT
-	-	TRBV6-5	11	TRBJ2-1	CASSSENEQFF	TGTGCCAGCAGTAGTGAGAATGAGCAGTTCTTC
-	-	TRBV21-1	18	TRBJ2-2	CASSKVWLAGRIGGELFF	TGTGCCAGCAGCAAAGTTTGGCTAGCGGGAAGGATTGGCGGGGAGCTGTTTTTT
-	TRBD1	TRBV10-1	14	TRBJ1-1	CASSEGTDNTEAFF	TGCGCCAGCAGTGAAGGGACAGATAACACTGAAGCTTTCTTT
-	TRBD2	TRBV5-4	15	TRBJ2-1	CASSAGLAVGDEQFF	TGTGCCAGCAGCGCGGGACTAGCGGTCGGGGATGAGCAGTTCTTC
-	TRBD2	TRBV27	18	TRBJ2-7	CASSSLRGGAFGLYEQYF	TGTGCCAGCAGTTCCCTACGCGGGGGGGCTTTCGGTTTGTACGAGCAGTACTTC
many	TRBD2	TRBV28	16	TRBJ2-1	CASSRGLADFYNEQFF	TGTGCCAGCAGTCGCGGACTAGCGGATTTTTACAATGAGCAGTTCTTC
-	-	TRBV4-3	13	TRBJ2-5	CASSQAPQETQYF	TGCGCCAGCAGCCAAGCCCCACAAGAGACCCAGTACTTC
-	TRBD2	TRBV6-4	13	TRBJ2-3	CASSEGGADTQYF	TGTGCCAGCAGTGAGGGGGGGGCAGATACGCAGTATTTT
-	TRBD1	TRBV3-1/TRBV3-2	15	TRBJ1-2	CASSPPGTGFYGYTF	TGTGCCAGCAGCCCACCCGGGACAGGGTTCTATGGCTACACCTTC
few	-	TRBV7-9	17	TRBJ2-7	CASSYKMETAHPYEQYF	TGTGCCAGCAGTTACAAGATGGAGACAGCACACCCCTACGAGCAGTACTTC
-	-	TRBV28	13	TRBJ1-1	CAIEEDWNTEAFF	TGTGCCATCGAGGAGGATTGGAACACTGAAGCTTTCTTT
-	-	TRBV4-2	15	TRBJ2-5	CASSQDAGRQETQYF	TGTGCCAGCAGCCAAGATGCGGGACGGCAAGAGACCCAGTACTTC
few	TRBD1	TRBV2	16	TRBJ2-6	CASLPGQGTGANVLTF	TGTGCCAGTCTTCCGGGACAGGGTACCGGGGCCAACGTCCTGACTTTC
-	-	TRBV6-1	16	TRBJ2-5	CASSVAITTGQETQYF	TGTGCCAGCAGTGTGGCGATCACAACGGGGCAAGAGACCCAGTACTTC
-	-	TRBV30	12	TRBJ1-3	CAWAASGNTIYF	TGTGCCTGGGCCGCGTCTGGAAACACCATATATTTT
once	TRBD2	TRBV10-3	12	TRBJ2-7	CAIRTSGSEQYF	TGTGCCATCAGGACTAGCGGGAGCGAGCAGTACTTC
-	-	TRBV7-2	14	TRBJ1-2	CASSLVTGGDGYTF	TGTGCCAGCAGCTTAGTAACGGGGGGGGATGGCTACACCTTC
-	-	TRBV18	14	TRBJ1-6	CASSAAARNSPLHF	TGTGCCAGCTCAGCAGCCGCTAGGAATTCACCCCTCCACTTT
-	TRBD1	TRBV7-3	15	TRBJ2-5	CASSSGQGVGETQYF	TGTGCCAGCAGCTCCGGACAGGGGGTAGGGGAGACCCAGTACTTC
-	-	TRBV5-4	16	TRBJ2-4	CASSLAGGLAKNIQYF	TGTGCCAGCAGCTTGGCCGGGGGTCTAGCCAAAAACATTCAGTACTTC
few	TRBD2	TRBV6-4	18	TRBJ2-3	CASSEASGRAPFTDTQYF	TGTGCCAGCAGTGAGGCTAGCGGGAGGGCCCCGTTTACTGATACGCAGTATTTT
few	-	TRBV28	14	TRBJ1-2	CASSTLQGLYGYTF	TGTGCCAGCAGTACCCTGCAGGGTCTCTATGGCTACACCTTC
-	TRBD2	TRBV10-3	17	TRBJ2-3	CAISVRRERSGTDTQYF	TGTGCCATCAGTGTTCGGCGGGAGAGGTCGGGCACAGATACGCAGTATTTT
-	TRBD1	TRBV24-1	17	TRBJ2-3	CATSDLNRGRSTDTQYF	TGTGCCACCAGTGATTTGAACAGGGGGCGCAGCACAGATACGCAGTATTTT
-	-	TRBV7-2	14	TRBJ2-3	CASSLASGTDTQYF	TGTGCCAGCAGCTTAGCTAGCGGCACAGATACGCAGTATTTT
-	TRBD1	TRBV28	14	TRBJ1-6	CASSLTGEESPLHF	TGTGCCAGCAGCTTGACAGGGGAAGAGTCACCCCTCCACTTT
-	-	TRBV6-4	14	TRBJ2-3	CASGPGHGGDTQYF	TGTGCCAGCGGCCCGGGACACGGTGGAGATACGCAGTATTTT
once	-	TRBV28	14	TRBJ1-1	CASSSPPGPTEAFF	TGTGCCAGCAGTTCCCCCCCGGGTCCCACTGAAGCTTTCTTT
-	-	TRBV6-1	17	TRBJ1-4	CASSGGFGAGVNEKLFF	TGTGCCAGCAGTGGAGGATTTGGGGCAGGGGTTAATGAAAAACTGTTTTTT
once	-	TRBV2	15	TRBJ1-5	CASSYSVYSNQPQHF	TGTGCCAGCAGTTATTCAGTATATAGCAATCAGCCCCAGCATTTT
-	-	TRBV6-5	15	TRBJ1-3	CASSLGTNSGNTIYF	TGTGCCAGCAGCCTCGGGACAAATTCTGGAAACACCATATATTTT
-	-	TRBV6-1	15	TRBJ2-3	CASSERPGSTDTQYF	TGTGCCAGCAGTGAACGCCCCGGGAGCACAGATACGCAGTATTTT
-	TRBD2	TRBV10-3	17	TRBJ2-5	CAISDGLGLAGGETQYF	TGTGCCATCAGTGACGGGCTGGGACTAGCGGGAGGAGAGACCCAGTACTTC
-	-	TRBV7-9	14	TRBJ1-6	CASIPPGALSPLHF	TGTGCCAGCATCCCCCCAGGGGCCCTTTCACCCCTCCACTTT